These 22 T cell receptor beta chains originate from one sample sequenced in a study of Graves' ophthalmopathy and Graves' hyperthyroidism. For repertoire sequencing, the TCR beta CDR3 regions were amplified from RNA transcripts. The first-round RT-PCR employed HTBI primers together with the Qiagen OneStep RT-PCR kit. A multiplex PCR was then performed as the second round. TCRdb processed the multiplex PCR reads anew with MiXCR; each CDR3 protein has one entry. The repertoire consists of about 700,000 distinct CDR3 sequences, with roughly 39% occurring once and the leading ten covering more than 2.5%. Sequencing was carried out using peripheral blood. Receptors originate from an adult man with Graves' ophthalmopathy.

The gene calls are TRBV29-1 and TRBJ2-5, with TRBD2 matching 8 bases. V was clipped by 8 bases and J by 5 bases; unmatched bases: 7. This CDR3 contains 12 residues. Germline-derived CDR1 and CDR2 are SQVTM and ANQGSEA. CDR3 in amino acids: CSPRGDWETQYF. CDR3 DNA sequence: TGCAGCCCGCGGGGGGACTGGGAGACCCAGTACTTC. The entire variable domain, with the rest obtained from reference TRBV29-1 and TRBJ2-5, is as follows: SAVISQKPSRDICQRGTSLTIQCQVDSQVTMMFWYRQQPGQSLTLIATANQGSEATYESGFVIDKFPISRPNLTFSTLTVSNMSPEDSSIYLCSPRGDWETQYFGPGTRLLVL.

This clonotype was counted many times. The chain recombines TRBV12-3 or TRBV12-4 with TRBJ2-7; 8 bases agree with TRBD1. V lost 5 bases and J lost 7; bases outside the gene matches: 1. The CDR3 extends over 11 amino acids. The CDR3 region is CASSDRGEQYF. The CDR3 DNA sequence: TGTGCCAGCAGTGACAGGGGTGAGCAGTACTTC.

This clonotype was observed at least ten times. The CDR3 sequence is CASSLVSGRGRAQYF. Here the CDR3 DNA reads TGTGCCAGCAGCTTAGTTTCGGGTCGAGGCCGGGCACAGTACTTC. This rearrangement joins TRBV11-2 to TRBJ2-7, with D hard to call. This CDR3 is built from 15 residues. Germline loops: CDR1 SGHAT, CDR2 FQNNGV. V shed 1 base and J shed 10 bases, with 20 bases lying between them. Based on the CDR3 plus reference TRBV11-2 and TRBJ2-7, the full variable domain is EAGVAQSPRYKIIEKRQSVAFWCNPISGHATLYWYQQILGQGPKLLIQFQNNGVVDDSQLPKDRFSAERLKGVDSTLKIQPAKLEDSAVYLCASSLVSGRGRAQYFGPGTRLTVT.

The V and J genes are TRBV29-1 and TRBJ2-3; D is unclear. V lost 7 bases and J 6 bases, leaving 26 bases between the germline ends. Germline-derived CDR1 and CDR2 are SQVTM and ANQGSEA. CDR3 length: 16 amino acids. CDR3 DNA sequence: TGCAGCGCGCCCTCCAGGAACCCTCCGTATAGGGATACGCAGTATTTT. Translation gives CSAPSRNPPYRDTQYF.

This clonotype was detected only once. This chain connects TRBV25-1 to TRBJ2-5; the D gene is possibly TRBD2 (6 bases). There are 14 residues in the CDR3. Deletions cut 5 bases from V and 5 bases from J, with 15 bases between. The V gene's germline CDR1 is MGHDK and CDR2 SYGVNS. The CDR3 nucleotides are TGTGCCAGCAGTTTATCGACCCGGGGGGAGACCCAGTACTTC. This codes for CASSLSTRGETQYF.

This clonotype was detected only a few times. A clone one base away is much larger, so this may be a read error. The chain uses TRBV2 and TRBJ1-6, with a tentative D call TRBD1 (5 bases). This CDR3 region has 17 residues. In germline, CDR1 is SNHLY, CDR2 FYNNEI. The CDR3 DNA reads TGTGTCAGCAGTGAACAGGAACCGACAGCCTATAATTCACCCCTCCACTTT. It is translated as CVSSEQEPTAYNSPLHF.

The chain joins TRBV20-1 to TRBJ2-7, with 7 bases aligning to TRBD1. Germline CDR1 DFQATT, CDR2 SNEGSKA (reference sequence). This CDR3 region has 15 residues. The V segment lost 0 bases and the J segment 0 bases; nucleotides outside the gene matches: 5. DNA for the CDR3: TGCAGTGCTAGAGATCGACAGGGCCTCTCCTACGAGCAGTACTTC. This gives the protein CSARDRQGLSYEQYF.

Only a few counts were recorded for this clonotype. The V gene is TRBV5-8, the J gene TRBJ2-5, with D possibly TRBD1 on 5 matching bases. V was shortened by 4 bases and J by 3 bases, with 10 bases between the two germline ends. This CDR3 region has 13 residues. Per the germline V gene, CDR1 is SGHTS and CDR2 is YDEGEE. The CDR3 is CASSGDSEETQYF. Here the CDR3 DNA reads TGTGCCAGCAGCGGCGACAGTGAAGAGACCCAGTACTTC.

The chain has TRBV11-1 and TRBJ2-3; D remains unclear. The ends were cut back, 5 bases at V and 5 bases at J, with 23 bases in the middle. The CDR3 covers 17 residues. The V gene's germline CDR1 is SGHAT and CDR2 FQDESV (reference sequence). This chain's CDR3 is CASSPHVRSRVEDTQYF. The CDR3 nucleotides read TGTGCCAGCAGCCCTCACGTTAGGAGCCGAGTGGAAGATACGCAGTATTTT.

Turning to this clonotype: The junction departs from the called germline gene at one end, perhaps through a read error. CDR3 sequence: CASREGIGITNGKLFF. CDR3 coding DNA: TGTGCCAGCAGGGAAGGAATCGGGATTACGAACGGAAAACTGTTTTTT. V gene TRBV2 combines with J gene TRBJ1-4, with no clear D. Germline CDR1 and CDR2: SNHLY and FYNNEI. The CDR3 is made up of 16 amino acids.

A single count supports this clonotype. A read error may be the cause here, since a much bigger clone is one base away. CDR3 protein: CASSQTQGGLAPLHF. As DNA, the CDR3 is TGCGCCAGCAGCCAGACACAGGGGGGTTTGGCACCCCTCCACTTT. This chain uses TRBV4-1 with TRBJ1-6; 8 bases agree with TRBD1. V was pared by 3 bases and J by 11 bases, with 9 bases of the junction left unmatched. This CDR3 has 15 amino acids. Per germline, CDR1 MGHRA and CDR2 YSYEKL.

This clonotype has a handful of counts. The V call is TRBV7-8, the J call TRBJ2-7, with D possibly matching TRBD1 (6 bases). V lost 5 bases to trimming and J lost 0 bases, with 14 bases between them. The germline V gene has CDR1 SGHVS and CDR2 FQNEAQ. This CDR3 region has 15 residues. CDR3 bases: TGTGCCAGCAGCCTGGGGACACATCACTCCTACGAGCAGTACTTC. As protein: CASSLGTHHSYEQYF.

This clonotype was observed many times. The V gene is TRBV2, the J gene TRBJ1-2; D is uncertain. The germline V gene encodes CDR1 SNHLY and CDR2 FYNNEI. The CDR3 spans 14 residues. The V and J ends lost 6 bases and 4 bases respectively, with 15 bases between them. The chain's CDR3 is CASRPTGEAYGYTF. DNA of the CDR3: TGTGCCAGCAGACCAACCGGGGAAGCCTATGGCTACACCTTC.

The genes are TRBV2 and TRBJ1-4; TRBD1 aligns across 7 bases. The CDR3 is made up of 15 amino acids. Germline CDR1 reads SNHLY; CDR2 reads FYNNEI. The V gene end was trimmed by 2 bases and the J gene end by 8 bases; junction bases not matched to a gene: 8. CDR3 sequence (DNA): TGTGCCAGCAGTGAACGGGGACAGTCATACGAAAAACTGTTTTTT. Protein sequence: CASSERGQSYEKLFF.

The chain has TRBV5-1 and TRBJ2-2; D possibly matches TRBD1 or TRBD2 (5 bases each). This CDR3 is 16 amino acids long. V lost 3 bases and J lost 5, with 17 bases in between. In germline, CDR1 is SGHRS, CDR2 YFSETQ. The CDR3 bases are TGCGCCAGCAGCTATTCCGGGACCCAGGGAACCGGGGAGCTGTTTTTT. Protein: CASSYSGTQGTGELFF.

The chain is built from TRBV20-1 and TRBJ2-7; 15 bases agree with TRBD2. V shed 6 bases and J 5 bases; nucleotides not matched to a gene: 5. Germline loops: CDR1 DFQATT, CDR2 SNEGSKA (reference sequence). The CDR3 totals 14 residues. The CDR3 region is CSAGTSGRINEQYF. As DNA, the CDR3 is TGCAGTGCAGGGACTAGCGGGAGGATAAACGAGCAGTACTTC.

The count of this clonotype is one. The chain is built from TRBV24-1 and TRBJ1-2; no clear D. Germline assignment: CDR1 KGHDR and CDR2 SFDVKD. This CDR3 comprises 12 residues. Trimming shortened V by 2 bases and J by 12 bases, and 12 bases separated the two germline ends. In DNA form, the CDR3 reads TGTGCCACCAGTGATTCAAACAAAGGCGACACCTTC. This sequence encodes CATSDSNKGDTF.

This clonotype has more than one count but fewer than ten. CDR3 loop: CASSYPAVVGGTGELFF. As DNA, the CDR3 is TGTGCCAGCAGTTACCCGGCAGTTGTAGGGGGCACCGGGGAGCTGTTTTTT. This sequence joins TRBV2 and TRBJ2-2; tentatively, D is TRBD1 (6 bases). The ends were cut back, 5 bases at V and 4 bases at J, with 20 bases in the middle. The CDR3 is 17 residues long. The germline CDR1 and CDR2 sequences are SNHLY and FYNNEI.

There are many counts of this clonotype. The J gene is TRBJ1-1, the V gene TRBV29-1, with TRBD1 as a possible D gene (6 bases). Germline values: CDR1 SQVTM, CDR2 ANQGSEA. The CDR3 totals 12 residues. Trimming pared 6 bases from V and 7 bases from J, leaving 15 bases between. Written as DNA, the CDR3 is TGCAGCGTACCGGGACACGGAGTTGAAGCTTTCTTT. Protein: CSVPGHGVEAFF.

The J gene is TRBJ1-3, the V gene TRBV29-1; no clear D gene. V was pared by 7 bases and J by 1 base, with 14 bases between. Germline loops: CDR1 SQVTM, CDR2 ANQGSEA. This CDR3 has 14 residues. The CDR3 sequence is CSESPPRSGNTIYF. In DNA, the CDR3 is TGCAGCGAGAGCCCCCCTCGGTCTGGAAACACCATATATTTT. Variable domain in full (rest from reference TRBV29-1 and TRBJ1-3): SAVISQKPSRDICQRGTSLTIQCQVDSQVTMMFWYRQQPGQSLTLIATANQGSEATYESGFVIDKFPISRPNLTFSTLTVSNMSPEDSSIYLCSESPPRSGNTIYFGEGSWLTVV.

With respect to this clonotype: One base away lies a much larger clone, so this may be a sequencing read error. V and J are TRBV5-1 and TRBJ1-3; D gene ambiguous. V lost 0 bases and J lost 3, with 13 bases in between. The CDR3 covers 16 residues. Per germline, CDR1 SGHRS and CDR2 YFSETQ. CDR3 DNA: TGCGCCAGCAGCTTGGTGGGATCAGCATATGGAAACACCATATATTTT. As protein: CASSLVGSAYGNTIYF.

The chain couples TRBV6-1 to TRBJ1-2, with D possibly matching TRBD1 (6 bases). V was shortened by 5 bases and J by 3 bases, with 16 bases between the two germline ends. Germline CDR1 MNHNS, CDR2 SASEGT. This CDR3 has 15 residues. CDR3 amino acids: CASSHPGRGYYGYTF. DNA for the CDR3: TGTGCCAGCAGTCACCCAGGCAGGGGCTACTATGGCTACACCTTC.